This TCR beta chain was sequenced during a study of technical replicates of blood from a handful of donors. Sequencing was performed with immunoSEQ multiplex PCR; in TCRdb, only in-frame clones are kept and a portion is missing. The sample has 74,000 or so clones; around 90% are singletons. This CDR3 comprises 14 residues. Germline CDR1 and CDR2: SGDLS and YYNGEE. Trimming left V 1 base short and J 0 bases short, with 8 bases between. The specimen sequenced was T cells isolated from PBMCs. The receptor was derived from a human donor in good health. The chain joins TRBV9 to TRBJ2-7; D is unclear. The DNA for the CDR3 is TGTGCCAGCAGCGTACAACACAGCTCCTACGAGCAGTACTTC. Protein sequence: CASSVQHSSYEQYF.